Listed here are 29 T cell receptor beta chains from one sample, sequenced in a study of blood T cell repertoires in COVID-19. Produced via immunoSEQ multiplex PCR; TCRdb's table is partial and in-frame only. The sample yields about 47,000 clones, roughly 83% seen once. The source material was peripheral blood. The receptors stem from a man aged 45 to 65 with acute or convalescent COVID-19.

The chain carries TRBV11-3 and TRBJ2-7; the match to TRBD1 covers 8 bases. CDR1 is SGHNT, CDR2 YENEEA, per germline. CDR3 length equals 14 residues. The trim removed 4 bases at V and 5 bases at J, leaving 7 bases unmatched. The CDR3 sequence is CASSYRTGSHEQYF. The CDR3 nucleotides are TGTGCCAGCAGCTATAGGACAGGGAGCCACGAGCAGTACTTC.

V is TRBV9 and J is TRBJ2-2; TRBD1 agrees at 9 bases. The CDR3 is 18 amino acids. Germline V gene lookup returns CDR1 SGDLS and CDR2 YYNGEE. V gave up 0 bases and J gave up 3 bases; unmatched junction bases: 9. This CDR3 is CASSVGVFGQGYTGELFF. The CDR3 nucleotides are TGTGCCAGCAGCGTAGGGGTATTTGGACAGGGGTACACCGGGGAGCTGTTTTTT.

The count of this clone is one. This chain uses TRBV9 with TRBJ2-3; the match to TRBD2 covers 9 bases. CDR1 is SGDLS, CDR2 YYNGEE, per germline. This CDR3 region has 16 residues. The V segment lost 0 bases and the J segment 4 bases; nucleotides outside the gene matches: 6. The CDR3 sequence is CASSVGLRGGPDTQYF. The CDR3 DNA sequence: TGTGCCAGCAGCGTAGGATTGCGGGGGGGCCCAGATACGCAGTATTTT.

The V and J genes are TRBV29-1 and TRBJ2-3, with 7 bases that match TRBD2. V was clipped by 7 bases and J by 5 bases; unmatched bases: 6. The germline gives CDR1 SQVTM, CDR2 ANQGSEA. The CDR3 is 12 residues long. The CDR3 region is CSGTRERDTQYF. CDR3 DNA sequence: TGCAGCGGGACTAGGGAACGAGATACGCAGTATTTT.

This chain joins TRBV5-1 and TRBJ1-4, with 8 bases identical to TRBD1. Germline V CDR1 and CDR2: SGHRS, YFSETQ. Trimming removed 2 bases from V and 3 bases from J; junction bases left unmatched: 0. This CDR3 contains 14 residues. The CDR3 spells CASSLQGANEKLFF. Written as DNA, the CDR3 is TGCGCCAGCAGCTTACAGGGGGCTAATGAAAAACTGTTTTTT.

Here the CDR3 DNA reads TGCAGTGCTAGTTTAGGGGGCTATGGCTACACCTTC. It encodes CSASLGGYGYTF. The chain has TRBV20-1 and TRBJ1-2, with a tentative D call TRBD1 (6 bases). Germline CDR1 DFQATT, CDR2 SNEGSKA (reference sequence). The CDR3 runs to 12 residues. Trimming took 3 bases from V and 4 from J, leaving 9 bases between them.

The V call is TRBV4-1, the J call TRBJ1-5, with 9 bases fitting TRBD1. This CDR3 is built from 15 residues. V shed 3 bases and J 5 bases; nucleotides not matched to a gene: 5. The germline V gene has CDR1 MGHRA and CDR2 YSYEKL. The DNA of the CDR3 is TGCGCCAGCAGCCAGGGACAGGGTGATTATCAGCCCCAGCATTTT. Translated: CASSQGQGDYQPQHF.

The chain's CDR3 is CASSLTTGYTNYGYTF. Here the CDR3 DNA reads TGTGCCAGCAGCTTAACGACAGGATATACTAACTATGGCTACACCTTC. The genes are TRBV5-5 and TRBJ1-2; TRBD1 is a possible D gene (6 bases). Trimming cost V 2 bases and J 0 bases, with 14 bases left between them. Per the germline V gene, CDR1 is SGHKS and CDR2 is YYEKEE (reference sequence). This CDR3 is 16 amino acids long. Supplemented by reference TRBV5-5 and TRBJ1-2, the full variable domain reads DAGVTQSPTHLIKTRGQQVTLRCSPISGHKSVSWYQQVLGQGPQFIFQYYEKEERGRGNFPDRFSARQFPNYSSELNVNALLLGDSALYLCASSLTTGYTNYGYTFGSGTRLTVV.

The chain links TRBV5-1 to TRBJ2-1; TRBD2 might be the D (6 bases). The CDR3 sequence is 16 residues long. V shed 0 bases and J shed 0 bases, with 10 bases lying between them. In germline, CDR1 is SGHRS, CDR2 YFSETQ. The CDR3 sequence: CASSLVGLSSYNEQFF. CDR3 sequence (DNA): TGCGCCAGCAGCTTGGTGGGACTCAGCTCCTACAATGAGCAGTTCTTC.

The rearrangement joins TRBV2 to TRBJ1-6, with D possibly TRBD1 on 6 matching bases. Germline V gene sequence: CDR1 SNHLY, CDR2 FYNNEI. V lost 6 bases and J lost 9, with 15 bases in between. The CDR3 length is 14 residues. Here the CDR3 DNA reads TGTGCCAGCAGCACAGGGAGCGTAGGTTCACCCCTCCACTTT. Translation: CASSTGSVGSPLHF.

Note on this clone: One end of the junction does not line up with germline, which may come from a read error. The V and J genes are TRBV6-5 and TRBJ2-5; no definite D call. Germline lookup yields CDR1 MNHEY and CDR2 SVGAGI. The CDR3 runs 11 residues. This CDR3 reads CANLSLETRYF. In nucleotides, the CDR3 is TGTGCCAACCTATCCCTAGAGACCCGGTACTTC.

This clone was seen a few times. The chain combines TRBV7-9 with TRBJ2-2; TRBD1 matches 7 bases. The CDR3 has 18 amino acids. Trimming took 4 bases from V and 2 from J; bases not matched to a gene: 13. Germline V gene data show CDR1 as SEHNR and CDR2 as FQNEAQ (reference sequence). The CDR3 spells CASSSILYGQVNTGELFF. The CDR3 nucleotides are TGTGCCAGCAGCTCGATATTGTACGGACAGGTCAACACCGGGGAGCTGTTTTTT. Looking up the rest from reference TRBV7-9 and TRBJ2-2 gives the full variable domain: DTGVSQNPRHKITKRGQNVTFRCDPISEHNRLYWYRQTLGQGPEFLTYFQNEAQLEKSRLLSDRFSAERPKGSFSTLEIQRTEQGDSAMYLCASSSILYGQVNTGELFFGEGSRLTVL.

DNA of the CDR3: TGTGCCAGCAGTGATGCAGGAGGGGTCTCCTACGAGCAGTACTTC. The encoded protein is CASSDAGGVSYEQYF. The V call is TRBV2, the J call TRBJ2-7; a possible D gene is TRBD2 (6 bases). V lost 3 bases to trimming and J lost 0 bases, with 12 bases between them. The CDR3 runs to 15 residues. The germline V gene encodes CDR1 SNHLY and CDR2 FYNNEI.

The rearrangement links TRBV19 to TRBJ2-1; D possibly corresponds to TRBD2 (5 bases). The CDR3 runs to 13 residues. CDR1 LNHDA and CDR2 SQIVND come from the germline V gene (reference sequence). V was trimmed by 5 bases and J by 6 bases, leaving 11 bases between them. The CDR3 nucleotides read TGTGCCAGTAGTGGCCGGGAAGCCAATGAGCAGTTCTTC. It translates to CASSGREANEQFF.

The chain couples TRBV2 to TRBJ2-2; the D gene is possibly TRBD1 (6 bases). The CDR3 is 14 residues long. V was trimmed by 5 bases and J by 5 bases, leaving 12 bases between them. CDR1 is SNHLY and CDR2 is FYNNEI in the germline V gene. The CDR3 loop reads CASSYRVGTGELFF. CDR3 coding DNA: TGTGCCAGCAGTTACAGGGTAGGGACCGGGGAGCTGTTTTTT.

The chain recombines TRBV29-1 with TRBJ2-1; TRBD2 matches at 8 bases. This CDR3 has 15 residues. The trim removed 7 bases at V and 4 bases at J, leaving 12 bases unmatched. The germline CDR1 and CDR2 sequences are SQVTM and ANQGSEA. DNA for the CDR3: TGCAGCGCTACCACCGGGACTAGTTTTTACAATGAGCAGTTCTTC. It is translated as CSATTGTSFYNEQFF.

The rearrangement joins TRBV11-3 to TRBJ2-3, with TRBD2 identical over 8 bases. The V segment lost 3 bases and the J segment 5 bases; nucleotides outside the gene matches: 4. Germline assignment: CDR1 SGHNT and CDR2 YENEEA. This CDR3 comprises 14 residues. This CDR3 reads CASSLRGEIDTQYF. The CDR3 DNA reads TGTGCCAGCAGCTTGCGGGGGGAAATAGATACGCAGTATTTT.

V usage is TRBV5-1 and J usage is TRBJ2-7, with D possibly matching TRBD1 (6 bases). Germline V lookup: CDR1 SGHRS, CDR2 YFSETQ. Trimming took off 0 bases at V and 4 bases at J, with 8 bases between the two ends. The CDR3 sequence is 13 residues long. In DNA form, the CDR3 reads TGCGCCAGCAGCTTGGTTCAGGGGTACGAGCAGTACTTC. It is translated as CASSLVQGYEQYF.

The chain has TRBV15 and TRBJ1-2; D gene unclear. The CDR3 is 14 amino acids. Germline lookup yields CDR1 LNHNV and CDR2 YYDKDF (reference sequence). Deletions cut 5 bases from V and 3 bases from J, with 13 bases between. The CDR3 region has the DNA TGTGCCACCAGCCCGGGAGGTGAGGACTATGGCTACACCTTC. Translation gives CATSPGGEDYGYTF.

V usage is TRBV3-1 (or the pseudogene TRBV3-2) and J usage is TRBJ2-1; D gene uncertain. The CDR3 runs to 12 residues. Germline assignment: CDR1 LGHDT and CDR2 YNNKEL (reference sequence). The germline V and J ends were trimmed by 6 bases and 7 bases, with 10 bases remaining between them. CDR3 nucleotide sequence: TGTGCCAGCAGTCGAGGTAGGAATGAGCAGTTCTTC. It yields the protein CASSRGRNEQFF.

The rearrangement joins TRBV27 to TRBJ2-7; maybe TRBD2 (6 bases). V shed 2 bases and J shed 5 bases, with 16 bases lying between them. Germline V lookup: CDR1 MNHEY, CDR2 SMNVEV (reference sequence). This CDR3 has 15 residues. CDR3 sequence (DNA): TGTGCCAGCAGTTTACTGGGCGGGGCTGGTAACGAGCAGTACTTC. Its protein product is CASSLLGGAGNEQYF.

The gene calls are TRBV5-4 and TRBJ2-1; 9 nucleotides align to TRBD2. Unmatched junction bases numbered 18, after V lost 4 bases and J lost 4 bases. CDR3 length equals 19 residues. Germline V gives CDR1 SGHNT, CDR2 YYREEE (reference sequence). As DNA, the CDR3 is TGTGCCAGCAGCATTGGGGTGACCCGAATAGCGGGGGCGTACAATGAGCAGTTCTTC. Translation: CASSIGVTRIAGAYNEQFF.

The chain combines TRBV5-1 with TRBJ2-3; 10 bases agree with TRBD2. The germline gives CDR1 SGHRS, CDR2 YFSETQ. The CDR3 runs 15 residues. V lost 4 bases to trimming and J lost 5 bases; unmatched junction nucleotides: 7. CDR3 sequence reads: CASSHSGGPGDTQYF. CDR3 nucleotides: TGCGCCAGCAGCCATAGCGGGGGGCCGGGAGATACGCAGTATTTT. The complete variable domain, with remaining parts taken from reference TRBV5-1 and TRBJ2-3, reads KAGVTQTPRYLIKTRGQQVTLSCSPISGHRSVSWYQQTPGQGLQFLFEYFSETQRNKGNFPGRFSGRQFSNSRSEMNVSTLELGDSALYLCASSHSGGPGDTQYFGPGTRLTVL.

The V call is TRBV10-1, the J call TRBJ2-1; maybe TRBD1 (6 bases). This CDR3 spans 15 amino acids. Germline assignment: CDR1 WNHNN and CDR2 SYGVQD (reference sequence). Trimming took 6 bases from V and 0 from J, leaving 12 bases between them. The CDR3 is CASSRDISSYNEQFF. Here the CDR3 DNA reads TGCGCCAGCAGCCGGGACATCAGCTCCTACAATGAGCAGTTCTTC.

V and J are TRBV7-5 and TRBJ1-1. TRBV7-5 is deemed a pseudogene. The CDR3 covers 16 residues. The CDR3 loop reads CVRRTRGGALNTEAFF. The CDR3 DNA reads as TGTGTCAGAAGGACCCGAGGCGGGGCACTGAACACTGAAGCTTTCTTT.

This clone was found once. The chain has TRBV6-5 and TRBJ1-6; no clear D. The CDR3 is made up of 14 amino acids. The ends were cut back, 6 bases at V and 5 bases at J, with 11 bases in the middle. Germline CDR1 MNHEY, CDR2 SVGAGI. CDR3 DNA sequence: TGTGCCAGCAGCCCCCAAAAAAATAATTCACCCCTCCACTTT. This sequence encodes CASSPQKNNSPLHF.

This chain joins TRBV3-1 (or the pseudogene TRBV3-2) and TRBJ1-1, with 8 bases that match TRBD1. This CDR3 spans 15 amino acids. The trim removed 2 bases at V and 4 bases at J, leaving 6 bases unmatched. Germline V CDR1 and CDR2: LGHDT, YNNKEL (reference sequence). CDR3 in amino acids: CASSQSLTGGTEAFF. The CDR3 DNA reads TGTGCCAGCAGCCAATCGCTTACAGGGGGCACTGAAGCTTTCTTT.

The chain recombines TRBV19 with TRBJ1-4; the match to TRBD1 covers 8 bases. The V and J ends lost 10 bases and 8 bases, in that order; junction bases with no gene match: 9. Germline V gene data show CDR1 as LNHDA and CDR2 as SQIVND (reference sequence). The CDR3 contains 13 residues. DNA of the CDR3: TGTGCCACTGCTCCGGGACAGGTCGAAAAACTGTTTTTT. Its translation: CATAPGQVEKLFF.

This clone turned up a few times. V usage is TRBV19 and J usage is TRBJ1-2; possible D gene TRBD1, 6 bases. Trimming removed 8 bases from V and 0 bases from J, with 13 bases in between. The V gene's germline CDR1 is LNHDA and CDR2 SQIVND (reference sequence). The CDR3 is made up of 14 amino acids. CDR3 amino acids: CASAGQRANYGYTF. As DNA, the CDR3 is TGTGCCAGTGCCGGACAGAGAGCTAACTATGGCTACACCTTC.